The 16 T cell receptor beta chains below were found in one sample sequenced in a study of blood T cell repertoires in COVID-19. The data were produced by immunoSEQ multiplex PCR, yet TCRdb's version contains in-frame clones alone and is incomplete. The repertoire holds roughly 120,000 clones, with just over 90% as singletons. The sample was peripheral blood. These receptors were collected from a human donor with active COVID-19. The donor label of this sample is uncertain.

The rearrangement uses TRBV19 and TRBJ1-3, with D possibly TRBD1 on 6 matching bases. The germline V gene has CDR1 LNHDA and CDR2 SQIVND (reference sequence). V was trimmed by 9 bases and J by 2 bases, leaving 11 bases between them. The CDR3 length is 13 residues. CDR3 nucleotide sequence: TGTGCCAGCTCACAGGGACCTGGAAACACCATATATTTT. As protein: CASSQGPGNTIYF.

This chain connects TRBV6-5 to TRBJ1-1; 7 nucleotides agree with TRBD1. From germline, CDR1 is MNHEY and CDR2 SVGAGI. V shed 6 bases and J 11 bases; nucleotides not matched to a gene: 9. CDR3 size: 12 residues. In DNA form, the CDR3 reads TGTGCCAGCAGGGCGACGCAGGGGGGTGCTTTCTTT. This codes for CASRATQGGAFF.

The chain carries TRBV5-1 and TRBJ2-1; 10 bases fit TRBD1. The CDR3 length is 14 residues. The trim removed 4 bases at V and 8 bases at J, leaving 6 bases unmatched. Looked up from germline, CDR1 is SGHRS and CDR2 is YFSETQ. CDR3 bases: TGCGCCAGCAGCCAGGACAGGGGGAGCTATGAGCAGTTCTTC. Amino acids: CASSQDRGSYEQFF.

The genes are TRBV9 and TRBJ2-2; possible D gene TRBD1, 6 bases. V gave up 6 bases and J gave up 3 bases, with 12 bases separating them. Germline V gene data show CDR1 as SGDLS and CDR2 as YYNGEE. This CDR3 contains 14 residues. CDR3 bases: TGTGCCAGCACCTACAGGACAGACACCGGGGAGCTGTTTTTT. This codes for CASTYRTDTGELFF.

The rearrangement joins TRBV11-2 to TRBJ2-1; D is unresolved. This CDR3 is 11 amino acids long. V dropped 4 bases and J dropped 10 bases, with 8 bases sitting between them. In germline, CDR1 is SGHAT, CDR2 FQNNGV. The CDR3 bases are TGTGCCAGCAGCTGGAGTCCCGAGCAGTTCTTC. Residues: CASSWSPEQFF.

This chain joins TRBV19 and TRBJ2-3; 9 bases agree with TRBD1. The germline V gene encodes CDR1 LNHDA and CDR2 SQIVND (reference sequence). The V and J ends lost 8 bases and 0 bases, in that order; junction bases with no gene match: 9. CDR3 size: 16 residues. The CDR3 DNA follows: TGTGCCAGTGATACCCTGACAGGGGGAAGCACAGATACGCAGTATTTT. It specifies CASDTLTGGSTDTQYF. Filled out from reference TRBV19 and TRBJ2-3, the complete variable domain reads DGGITQSPKYLFRKEGQNVTLSCEQNLNHDAMYWYRQDPGQGLRLIYYSQIVNDFQKGDIAEGYSVSREKKESFPLTVTSAQKNPTAFYLCASDTLTGGSTDTQYFGPGTRLTVL.

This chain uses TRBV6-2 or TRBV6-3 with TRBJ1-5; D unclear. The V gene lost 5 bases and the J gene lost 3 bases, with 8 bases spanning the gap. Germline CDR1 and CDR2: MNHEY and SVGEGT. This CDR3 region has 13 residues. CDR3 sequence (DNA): TGTGCCAGCAGTGACTTATTCAATCAGCCCCAGCATTTT. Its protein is CASSDLFNQPQHF.

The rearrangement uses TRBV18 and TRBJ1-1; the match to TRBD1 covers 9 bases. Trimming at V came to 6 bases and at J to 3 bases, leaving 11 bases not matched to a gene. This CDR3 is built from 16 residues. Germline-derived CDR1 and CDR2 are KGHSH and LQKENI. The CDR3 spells CASSRKQGAQDTEAFF. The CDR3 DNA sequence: TGTGCCAGCTCTCGCAAACAGGGGGCCCAGGACACTGAAGCTTTCTTT.

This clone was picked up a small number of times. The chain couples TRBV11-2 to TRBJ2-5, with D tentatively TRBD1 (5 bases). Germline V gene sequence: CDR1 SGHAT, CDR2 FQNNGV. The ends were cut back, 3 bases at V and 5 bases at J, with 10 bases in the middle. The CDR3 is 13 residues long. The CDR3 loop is CASSFSQGETQYF. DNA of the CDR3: TGTGCCAGCAGCTTTTCGCAGGGTGAGACCCAGTACTTC.

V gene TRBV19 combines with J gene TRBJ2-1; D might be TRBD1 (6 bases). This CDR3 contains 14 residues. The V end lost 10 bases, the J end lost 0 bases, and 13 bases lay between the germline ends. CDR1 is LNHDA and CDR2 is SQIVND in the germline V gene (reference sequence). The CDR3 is CATNTGRSYNEQFF. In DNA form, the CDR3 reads TGTGCCACCAACACAGGGCGCTCCTACAATGAGCAGTTCTTC.

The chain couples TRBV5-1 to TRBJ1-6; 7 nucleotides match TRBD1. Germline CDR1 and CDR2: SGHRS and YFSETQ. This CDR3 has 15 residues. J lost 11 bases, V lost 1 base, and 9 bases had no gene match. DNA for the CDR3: TGCGCCAGCAGCTTGACAGGGGCTACGACGACACCCCTCCACTTT. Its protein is CASSLTGATTTPLHF.

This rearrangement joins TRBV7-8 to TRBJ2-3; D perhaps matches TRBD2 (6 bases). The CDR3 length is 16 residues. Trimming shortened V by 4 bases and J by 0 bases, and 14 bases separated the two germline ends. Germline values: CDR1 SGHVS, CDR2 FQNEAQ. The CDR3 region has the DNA TGTGCCAGCAGCTCTTTACCCGGGACTAGCACAGATACGCAGTATTTT. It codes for CASSSLPGTSTDTQYF.

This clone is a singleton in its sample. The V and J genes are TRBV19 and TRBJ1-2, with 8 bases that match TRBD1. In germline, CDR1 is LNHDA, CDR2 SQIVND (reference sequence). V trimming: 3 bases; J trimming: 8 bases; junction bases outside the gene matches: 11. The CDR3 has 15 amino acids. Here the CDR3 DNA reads TGTGCCAGTAGTATGATGGCAGGGGGCAGATCCGGCTACACCTTC. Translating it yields CASSMMAGGRSGYTF.

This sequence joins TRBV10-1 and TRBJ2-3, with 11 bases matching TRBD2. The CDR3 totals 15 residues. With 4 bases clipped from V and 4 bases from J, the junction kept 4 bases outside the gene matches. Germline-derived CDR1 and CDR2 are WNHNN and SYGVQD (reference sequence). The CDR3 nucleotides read TGCGCCAGCAGTGCTCTAGCGGGGGGTGCAGATACGCAGTATTTT. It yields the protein CASSALAGGADTQYF.

CDR3 sequence (DNA): TGTGCCAGCAGTTTTTTTAGCACCGGGGAGCTGTTTTTT. Its translation: CASSFFSTGELFF. This chain links TRBV27 with TRBJ2-2; D unclear. The germline CDR1 and CDR2 sequences are MNHEY and SMNVEV (reference sequence). The CDR3 covers 13 residues. Trimming left V 3 bases short and J 4 bases short, with 6 bases between.

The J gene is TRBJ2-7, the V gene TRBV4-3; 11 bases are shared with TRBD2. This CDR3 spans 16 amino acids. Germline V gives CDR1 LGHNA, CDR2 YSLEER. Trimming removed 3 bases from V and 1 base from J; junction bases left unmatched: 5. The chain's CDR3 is CASSHFLAGGSYEQYF. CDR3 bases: TGCGCCAGCAGCCACTTCTTAGCGGGGGGGTCCTACGAGCAGTACTTC.